Listed below are T cell receptor beta chains from one sample, sequenced in a study of cytomegalovirus exposure and HLA in healthy donors. Assay: immunoSEQ multiplex PCR; the TCRdb copy retains only in-frame clones and omits some. The repertoire holds about 160,000 clones, about 80% seen once, with about 9.6% in the top ten. Sequencing was performed on PBMCs. The receptors were sampled from a man between 18 and 29 years old in good health and CMV-seropositive. CDR3s include the opening cysteine and the closing phenylalanine or tryptophan. Not all rows give a size; the values are once, few, many and, for expanded clones, a class.

>TRBV9|TRBJ2-3|-
CASRRGTGLTSTDTQYF
>TRBV7-2|TRBJ2-7|-
CASSLRSGLAVYEQYF
>TRBV29-1|TRBJ1-2|-
CSVPSGGANYGYTF
>TRBV11-2|TRBJ1-4|-
CASSLVDRVSEKLFF
>TRBV27|TRBJ1-1|-
CASSSTGETEAFF
>TRBV29-1|TRBJ1-2|few
CSVVRGNEGYTF
>TRBV18|TRBJ1-2|-
CASSPGESGYTF
>TRBV6-1|TRBJ2-2|-
CASRPGLAVTGELFF
>TRBV9|TRBJ1-1|-
CASSVDRGRAEAFF
>TRBV19|TRBJ2-7|-
CASSREVTATYEQYF
>TRBV11-2|TRBJ2-3|-
CASSLGLAGVTDTQYF
>TRBV5-6|TRBJ2-7|-
CASSWGTGGNEQYF
>TRBV5-4|TRBJ2-7|-
CASSPGQKNYEQYF
>TRBV29-1|TRBJ1-4|-
CSVVPGRGNEKLFF